Listed here are 6 T cell receptor beta chains from one sample, sequenced in a study of blood T cell repertoires in COVID-19. The data were produced by immunoSEQ multiplex PCR, yet TCRdb's version contains in-frame clones alone and is incomplete. The sample shows tens of thousands of clones, less than 90% of them seen only once. The source material was peripheral blood. These receptors all come from a human donor in a cohort sampled during active COVID-19.

This chain uses TRBV27 with TRBJ2-1, with D perhaps matching TRBD1 (6 bases). Germline assignment: CDR1 MNHEY and CDR2 SMNVEV (reference sequence). The CDR3 has 16 amino acids. Trimming cost V 2 bases and J 0 bases, with 11 bases left between them. CDR3: CASSLETGSSYNEQFF. The CDR3 DNA reads TGTGCCAGCAGTTTAGAAACAGGGAGCTCCTACAATGAGCAGTTCTTC.

CDR3 nucleotides: TGTGCCAGCAGCGGAGGGTCGTCAGGGGGCGGGAATCAGCCCCAGCATTTT. This codes for CASSGGSSGGGNQPQHF. This chain connects TRBV9 to TRBJ1-5, with 8 bases identical to TRBD1. V lost 3 bases and J lost 4; bases outside the gene matches: 12. The germline CDR1 and CDR2 sequences are SGDLS and YYNGEE. This CDR3 comprises 17 residues.

CDR3 nucleotides: TGCGCCAGCAGCCAAGCAGGGACTATAGCCTACGAGCAGTACTTC. Its translation: CASSQAGTIAYEQYF. The chain employs TRBV4-1 and TRBJ2-7; 7 bases map to TRBD2. With 1 base clipped from V and 2 bases from J, the junction kept 5 bases outside the gene matches. The germline CDR1 and CDR2 sequences are MGHRA and YSYEKL. This CDR3 contains 15 residues.

The chain has TRBV4-2 and TRBJ1-2, with TRBD1 matching 7 bases. The germline V gene encodes CDR1 LGHNA and CDR2 YNFKEQ. This CDR3 spans 14 amino acids. V lost 4 bases, J lost 4 bases, and 6 bases stayed unmatched. The CDR3 sequence is CASSPSQGGYGYTF. The CDR3 bases are TGTGCCAGCAGCCCTTCTCAGGGGGGCTATGGCTACACCTTC.

The chain couples TRBV27 to TRBJ2-1; weak D call: TRBD1 (5 bases). Trimming left V 0 bases short and J 5 bases short, with 11 bases between. The germline V gene has CDR1 MNHEY and CDR2 SMNVEV (reference sequence). CDR3 length: 15 amino acids. DNA for the CDR3: TGTGCCAGCAGTTTATCGGGGCCGCTAGACAATGAGCAGTTCTTC. Translated, it gives CASSLSGPLDNEQFF.

This chain uses TRBV10-3 with TRBJ2-2, with 16 bases aligning to TRBD2. Germline V gene data show CDR1 as ENHRY and CDR2 as SYGVKD. The CDR3 spans 16 residues. The ends lost 10 bases at V and 4 bases at J; junction bases unmatched: 6. This CDR3 is CATKGTSGRGTGELFF. As DNA, the CDR3 is TGTGCCACCAAGGGGACTAGCGGGAGGGGCACCGGGGAGCTGTTTTTT.